This T cell receptor (beta chain) was sequenced for a study of cytomegalovirus exposure and HLA in healthy donors. The study's findings and limits: The study listed approximately 170 cytomegalovirus-associated TCR beta chains.

Here immunoSEQ multiplex PCR was the method, and the copy in TCRdb shows in-frame clones only, minus some. The top ten clones hold under 2% of a sample with 65,000 to 80,000 clones, 94% of them seen once. Concerning this clone itself: What it recognizes is unknown.

Trimming stripped 0 bases from V and 2 bases from J, with 14 bases between. This CDR3 is 17 amino acids long. Germline CDR1 is LGHNA and CDR2 is YSLEER. The sample was PBMCs. The genes are TRBV4-3 and TRBJ1-3, with D hard to call. This receptor was obtained from a woman between 18 and 30 years old in good health and CMV-seropositive. CDR3 coding DNA: TGCGCCAGCAGCCAAGAGGAGGGTTTCTCGGCTGGAAACACCATATATTTT. The encoded protein is CASSQEEGFSAGNTIYF.